This is a list of T cell receptor beta chains from one sample in a study of graft-versus-host responses after intestinal transplantation. These TCRs are of unknown antigen specificity. Clones were read by immunoSEQ multiplex PCR, and TCRdb kept only the in-frame ones, dropping some. The sample lists around 50,000 clones, around 85% seen once, with 0.46% in the top ten. The sequencing here drew on unstimulated CD4+ T cells sorted from spleen or lymph node cells, taken before transplant. The receptors were sampled from a human donor who was the organ donor for an intestinal transplant. CDR3s include the opening cysteine and the closing phenylalanine or tryptophan. A D gene is named only where the DNA matches it firmly. Some rows have no size entry. The others give once, few or many, or a class for an expanded clone.

TRBJ1-2 TRBV6-5 few NA CASSYSTANYGYTF TGTGCCAGCAGTTACTCGACAGCTAACTATGGCTACACCTTC
TRBJ1-2 TRBV11-2 NA TRBD1 CASRRQGAGGYTF TGTGCCAGCAGGCGGCAGGGGGCAGGAGGCTACACCTTC
TRBJ2-2 TRBV6-6 NA TRBD2 CASRETSSFTGELFF TGTGCCAGCAGGGAGACTAGCTCTTTCACCGGGGAGCTGTTTTTT
TRBJ1-1 TRBV5-5 NA NA CASSLWDFREAFF TGTGCCAGCAGCCTGTGGGACTTTCGGGAAGCTTTCTTT
TRBJ1-4 TRBV12-5 NA TRBD1 CASGRGQFNEKLFF TGTGCTAGTGGGAGGGGACAGTTTAATGAAAAACTGTTTTTT
TRBJ1-4 TRBV5-1 few TRBD1 CASSLDRGDEKLFF TGCGCCAGCAGCTTGGACAGGGGGGATGAAAAACTGTTTTTT
TRBJ2-7 TRBV5-1 NA NA CASSLVDGSYEQYF TGCGCCAGCAGCTTGGTGGATGGCAGCTACGAGCAGTACTTC
TRBJ1-2 TRBV19 NA TRBD1 CASSIAGDRMALNYGYTF TGTGCCAGTAGTATTGCCGGGGACAGAATGGCCCTTAACTATGGCTACACCTTC
TRBJ2-7 TRBV27 NA TRBD1 CASSRTGTGNYEQYF TGTGCCAGCAGTCGCACCGGGACAGGGAACTACGAGCAGTACTTC
TRBJ1-2 TRBV25-1 NA NA CASSGTNNYGYTF TGTGCCAGCAGTGGGACAAATAACTATGGCTACACCTTC
TRBJ2-1 TRBV13 NA TRBD2 CASSASGGASMFHEQFF TGTGCCAGCAGCGCTAGCGGGGGGGCGTCAATGTTCCATGAGCAGTTCTTC
TRBJ2-5 TRBV6-1 NA NA CASSFGPRETQYF TGTGCCAGCAGTTTCGGACCGAGGGAGACCCAGTACTTC
TRBJ2-1 TRBV6-5 NA TRBD1 CASSFDRAYNEQFF TGTGCCAGCAGTTTTGACAGGGCCTACAATGAGCAGTTCTTC
TRBJ2-5 TRBV7-2 NA NA CASSASMGLWETQYF TGTGCCAGCAGCGCCTCGATGGGGTTGTGGGAGACCCAGTACTTC
TRBJ1-4 TRBV6-1 NA NA CASSGGGDRTNEKLFF TGTGCCAGCAGTGGCGGGGGCGACAGGACTAATGAAAAACTGTTTTTT
TRBJ1-6 TRBV10-3 NA NA CAISEDNSYNSPLHF TGTGCCATCAGTGAGGACAACTCCTATAATTCACCCCTCCACTTT
TRBJ2-2 TRBV11-2 once NA CASSLENLNTGELFF TGTGCCAGCAGCTTAGAAAACCTTAACACCGGGGAGCTGTTTTTT
TRBJ2-7 TRBV4-1 NA TRBD2 CASSQDGGGAAYEQYF TGCGCCAGCAGCCAAGATGGCGGGGGGGCCGCCTACGAGCAGTACTTC